These 22 T cell receptor beta chains came from one sample sequenced in a study of blood T cell repertoires in COVID-19. Using immunoSEQ multiplex PCR, the repertoire was profiled, and TCRdb retains in-frame clones only, with some absent. Counted here are nearly 60,000 clones, almost 90% occurring once; the ten biggest clones make up roughly an eighth. Sequenced: peripheral blood. These receptors were collected from a man in his 60s with active COVID-19.

This clone appeared once. The chain couples TRBV9 to TRBJ1-5; D may be TRBD1 (5 bases). Germline V CDR1 and CDR2: SGDLS, YYNGEE. V was cut by 7 bases and J by 2 bases, with 7 bases left in between. CDR3 length: 12 residues. CDR3: CASGARNQPQHF. The CDR3 bases are TGTGCCAGCGGGGCTCGCAATCAGCCCCAGCATTTT.

The V gene is TRBV6-4, the J gene TRBJ2-3; TRBD2 matches at 9 bases. The CDR3 consists of 15 residues. With V trimmed by 3 bases and J by 6 bases, 7 bases remained unmatched. Germline V gene sequence: CDR1 MRHNA, CDR2 SNTAGT. CDR3 loop: CASSEGTSPADTQYF. The CDR3 DNA follows: TGTGCCAGCAGTGAGGGGACTAGCCCCGCGGATACGCAGTATTTT.

This chain links TRBV6-6 with TRBJ1-1, with 12 bases fitting TRBD1. This CDR3 is built from 13 residues. V shed 5 bases, J shed 9 bases, and the junction held 4 bases outside the gene matches. Germline CDR1 MNHNY, CDR2 SVGAGI (reference sequence). CDR3 amino acids: CASSGGTGGQAFF. CDR3 nucleotide sequence: TGTGCCAGCAGTGGAGGGACAGGGGGCCAAGCTTTCTTT.

The chain employs TRBV30 and TRBJ2-3, with D possibly matching TRBD2 (6 bases). This CDR3 spans 15 amino acids. Trimming took off 0 bases at V and 0 bases at J, with 10 bases between the two ends. Germline CDR1 and CDR2: GTSNPN and SVGIG (reference sequence). This CDR3 reads CAWSVSSGSTDTQYF. For the CDR3, the DNA is TGTGCCTGGAGTGTTTCCAGCGGGAGCACAGATACGCAGTATTTT.

The chain has TRBV7-9 and TRBJ2-1; TRBD2 matches 8 bases. This CDR3 comprises 15 residues. The germline gives CDR1 SEHNR, CDR2 FQNEAQ (reference sequence). V was pared by 7 bases and J by 2 bases, with 7 bases of the junction left unmatched. In DNA, the CDR3 is TGTGCCAGCACCAAAAGCGGGGGAACCTACAATGAGCAGTTCTTC. It yields the protein CASTKSGGTYNEQFF.

This clone was counted only a few times. The chain uses TRBV18 and TRBJ1-6, with 9 bases that match TRBD1. There are 14 residues in the CDR3. With 5 bases clipped from V and 9 bases from J, the junction kept 5 bases outside the gene matches. CDR1 and CDR2 from the germline V gene are KGHSH and LQKENI. In DNA, the CDR3 is TGTGCCAGCTCAACCGGGACAGGGACTTCACCCCTCCACTTT. As protein: CASSTGTGTSPLHF. The whole variable domain, remainder taken from reference TRBV18 and TRBJ1-6, is NAGVMQNPRHLVRRRGQEARLRCSPMKGHSHVYWYRQLPEEGLKFMVYLQKENIIDESGMPKERFSAEFPKEGPSILRIQQVVRGDSAAYFCASSTGTGTSPLHFGNGTRLTVT.

This chain links TRBV7-9 with TRBJ2-5; TRBD1 aligns across 11 bases. The CDR3 covers 16 residues. V dropped 1 base and J dropped 2; count of bases not matched to a gene: 3. Germline CDR1 and CDR2: SEHNR and FQNEAQ (reference sequence). CDR3 in DNA: TGTGCCAGCAGCTTAGGCGGGACAGGGGGTCAAGAGACCCAGTACTTC. As protein: CASSLGGTGGQETQYF.

The rearrangement uses TRBV7-3 and TRBJ2-3, with D perhaps matching TRBD2 (5 bases). Germline V CDR1 and CDR2: SGHTA, FQGTGA. V was clipped by 4 bases and J by 0 bases, with 11 bases between them. The CDR3 is 15 amino acids. CDR3: CASSSGKYSTDTQYF. The CDR3 DNA reads as TGTGCCAGCAGCTCCGGGAAGTATAGCACAGATACGCAGTATTTT. Full variable domain (outside the CDR3, taken from reference TRBV7-3 and TRBJ2-3): GAGVSQTPSNKVTEKGKYVELRCDPISGHTALYWYRQSLGQGPEFLIYFQGTGAADDSGLPNDRFFAVRPEGSVSTLKIQRTERGDSAVYLCASSSGKYSTDTQYFGPGTRLTVL.

J is TRBJ2-1 and V is TRBV6-1; 11 bases line up with TRBD2. The trim removed 4 bases at V and 9 bases at J, leaving 20 bases unmatched. The CDR3 loop spans 19 amino acids. In germline, CDR1 is MNHNS, CDR2 SASEGT. The DNA for the CDR3 is TGTGCCAGCAGTGGACAGCGTGTTGCTAGCGGGAGGCTAAACCTTGAGCAGTTCTTC. This codes for CASSGQRVASGRLNLEQFF.

This clone was seen only once. The gene calls are TRBV7-9 and TRBJ2-2; tentatively, D is TRBD1 (6 bases). Germline V gives CDR1 SEHNR, CDR2 FQNEAQ (reference sequence). This CDR3 spans 15 amino acids. The V end was cut by 5 bases, the J end by 4 bases, with 14 bases between. The CDR3 DNA reads as TGTGCCAGCAGCCAAGGGGGAGTTTTCACCGGGGAGCTGTTTTTT. It translates to CASSQGGVFTGELFF. Using reference TRBV7-9 and TRBJ2-2 for the parts outside the CDR3, the full variable domain is DTGVSQNPRHKITKRGQNVTFRCDPISEHNRLYWYRQTLGQGPEFLTYFQNEAQLEKSRLLSDRFSAERPKGSFSTLEIQRTEQGDSAMYLCASSQGGVFTGELFFGEGSRLTVL.

The chain has TRBV5-1 and TRBJ2-5; a possible D gene is TRBD1 (6 bases). Trimming stripped 0 bases from V and 5 bases from J, with 20 bases between. Germline lookup yields CDR1 SGHRS and CDR2 YFSETQ. This CDR3 contains 17 residues. CDR3 sequence (DNA): TGCGCCAGCAGCTTGGCCCGGTGGACAGAAGATCGGGAGACCCAGTACTTC. Its protein is CASSLARWTEDRETQYF.

The rearrangement links TRBV7-2 to TRBJ2-7; 7 bases are a match to TRBD1. The CDR3 sequence is 16 residues long. Germline CDR1 is SGHTA and CDR2 is FQGNSA. V was clipped by 5 bases and J by 1 base; unmatched bases: 11. The CDR3 region has the DNA TGTGCCAGCAGCCTCCCCAGACAGGGTCTATCCTACGAGCAGTACTTC. Protein sequence: CASSLPRQGLSYEQYF.

The chain uses TRBV6-5 and TRBJ1-2; tentative D call: TRBD1 (5 bases). This CDR3 comprises 14 residues. With 5 bases removed from V and 6 bases from J, the gap between germline ends came to 16 bases. CDR1 and CDR2 from the germline V gene are MNHEY and SVGAGI. The CDR3 DNA is TGTGCCAGCAGTCTACGTACGGGGGTTGATGGCTACACCTTC. Translating gives CASSLRTGVDGYTF.

The chain uses TRBV7-9 and TRBJ2-4, with 7 positions matching TRBD1. The CDR3 totals 13 residues. Germline lookup yields CDR1 SEHNR and CDR2 FQNEAQ (reference sequence). V shed 5 bases and J 6 bases; nucleotides not matched to a gene: 4. CDR3 region: CASSGRDRNIQYF. CDR3 DNA: TGTGCCAGCAGCGGACGGGACAGAAACATTCAGTACTTC.

This rearrangement joins TRBV21-1 to TRBJ2-3; no check of the table's D call, TRBD2, against the DNA was made. TRBV21-1 corresponds to a pseudogene. This CDR3 has 15 residues. Here the CDR3 reads CASNPDGLRTDTQYF. The DNA for the CDR3 is TGTGCCAGCAACCCGGACGGACTACGCACAGATACGCAGTATTTT.

Regarding this clone: Mismatch with germline at one junction end may stem from a read error. The rearrangement links TRBV12-3 or TRBV12-4 to TRBJ2-7; possible D gene TRBD1, 5 bases. The CDR3 is 12 residues long. This CDR3 is CATSTGPYEQYF. The CDR3 nucleotides are TGTGCCACCAGTACAGGTCCCTACGAGCAGTACTTC.

This chain uses TRBV30 with TRBJ1-2; 8 bases are a match to TRBD1. The V gene's germline CDR1 is GTSNPN and CDR2 SVGIG (reference sequence). The junction had 8 bases not matched to a gene; V was cut back by 6 bases and J by 5 bases. The CDR3 covers 13 residues. This CDR3 is CACRQGQLYGYTF. As DNA, the CDR3 is TGTGCCTGTAGACAGGGGCAATTATATGGCTACACCTTC.

The chain recombines TRBV6-5 with TRBJ1-2; D remains ambiguous. Germline V gene data show CDR1 as MNHEY and CDR2 as SVGAGI. The ends were cut back, 0 bases at V and 7 bases at J, with 15 bases in the middle. The CDR3 consists of 15 residues. The CDR3 protein is CASSYSRASYSGYTF. Written as DNA, the CDR3 is TGTGCCAGCAGTTACTCGAGGGCATCCTACTCTGGCTACACCTTC.

The V and J genes are TRBV28 and TRBJ2-1, with D maybe TRBD1 (6 bases). Germline CDR1 is MDHEN and CDR2 is SYDVKM. Trimming cost V 8 bases and J 0 bases, with 11 bases left between them. The CDR3 loop spans 14 amino acids. CDR3 sequence (DNA): TGTGCCAGCGAGAGACAGGACTCCTACAATGAGCAGTTCTTC. Translating gives CASERQDSYNEQFF. The whole variable domain, filled in from reference TRBV28 and TRBJ2-1, reads DVKVTQSSRYLVKRTGEKVFLECVQDMDHENMFWYRQDPGLGLRLIYFSYDVKMKEKGDIPEGYSVSREKKERFSLILESASTNQTSMYLCASERQDSYNEQFFGPGTRLTVL.

The V gene is TRBV28, the J gene TRBJ2-7, with 8 positions matching TRBD1. CDR1 is MDHEN and CDR2 is SYDVKM in the germline V gene. The junction had 9 bases not matched to a gene; V was cut back by 10 bases and J by 4 bases. The CDR3 runs 13 residues. The CDR3 DNA reads TGTGCCACAACAGGGACAGGAAAATACGAGCAGTACTTC. It specifies CATTGTGKYEQYF. The variable domain in full, completed from reference TRBV28 and TRBJ2-7, reads DVKVTQSSRYLVKRTGEKVFLECVQDMDHENMFWYRQDPGLGLRLIYFSYDVKMKEKGDIPEGYSVSREKKERFSLILESASTNQTSMYLCATTGTGKYEQYFGPGTRLTVT.

CDR3 in amino acids: CSVLDRTGVSYEQYF. The CDR3 DNA follows: TGCAGCGTCCTCGATCGGACAGGGGTCTCCTACGAGCAGTACTTC. V is TRBV29-1 and J is TRBJ2-7; 9 positions match TRBD1. The V gene's germline CDR1 is SQVTM and CDR2 ANQGSEA. The CDR3 runs to 15 residues. After removal of 6 bases from V and 0 bases from J, the junction contained 9 bases not matched to a gene.

The rearrangement joins TRBV19 to TRBJ2-4, with TRBD1 identical over 7 bases. Trimming removed 8 bases from V and 1 base from J; junction bases left unmatched: 8. Looked up from germline, CDR1 is LNHDA and CDR2 is SQIVND (reference sequence). This CDR3 is 15 amino acids long. The CDR3 coding sequence is TGTGCCAGTGGACCCGGGACAGCCGCCAAAAACATTCAGTACTTC. This gives the protein CASGPGTAAKNIQYF.